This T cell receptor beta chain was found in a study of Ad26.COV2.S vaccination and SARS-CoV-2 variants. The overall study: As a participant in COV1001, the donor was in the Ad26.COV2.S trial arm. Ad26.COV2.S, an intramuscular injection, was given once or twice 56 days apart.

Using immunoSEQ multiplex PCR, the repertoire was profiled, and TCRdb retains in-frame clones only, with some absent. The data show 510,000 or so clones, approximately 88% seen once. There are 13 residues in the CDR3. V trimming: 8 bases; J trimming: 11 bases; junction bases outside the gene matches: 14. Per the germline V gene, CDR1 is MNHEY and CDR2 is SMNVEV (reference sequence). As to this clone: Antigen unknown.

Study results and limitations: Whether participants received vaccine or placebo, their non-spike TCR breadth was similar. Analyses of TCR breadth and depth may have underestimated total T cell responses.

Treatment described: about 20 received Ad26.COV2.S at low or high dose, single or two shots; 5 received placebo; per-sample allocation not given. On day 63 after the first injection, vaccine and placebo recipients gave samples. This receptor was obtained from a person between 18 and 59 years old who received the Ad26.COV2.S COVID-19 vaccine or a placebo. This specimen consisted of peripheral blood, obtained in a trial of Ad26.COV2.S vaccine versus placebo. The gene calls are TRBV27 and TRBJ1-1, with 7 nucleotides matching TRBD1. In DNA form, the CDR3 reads TGTGCCAGCCTAAAACAGGGGCATCGGTGGGCTTTCTTT. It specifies CASLKQGHRWAFF.